The T cell receptor (beta chain) under discussion was sequenced for a study of OX40 agonist ivuxolimab in advanced cancers. Study conclusions and caveats: Relative to CD4+ cells, CD8+ T cells on average had more expanded clones.

This clone was detected only a few times. Its antigen is not identified. Germline assignment: CDR1 LNHNV and CDR2 YYDKDF (reference sequence). The CDR3 consists of 15 residues. V was pared by 2 bases and J by 6 bases, with 14 bases between. The protocol was immunoSEQ multiplex PCR, while the TCRdb copy is restricted to in-frame clones and leaves out a portion. Here the sample spans some 87,000 clones, around 94% being singletons. This receptor was obtained from an adult with an advanced solid tumor such as melanoma, head and neck, liver or kidney cancer. The gene calls are TRBV15 and TRBJ2-1; tentatively, D is TRBD2 (5 bases). This material consisted of CD4+ or CD8+ T cells sorted from blood, taken in a trial of the OX40 agonist ivuxolimab. The CDR3 coding sequence is TGTGCCACCAGCAGAAAGGTGGAGCGGTTCAATGAGCAGTTCTTC. Its translation is CATSRKVERFNEQFF.